A single sample gave rise to the 9 T cell receptor beta chains below, sequenced in a study of T cell responses to AZD1222 COVID-19 vaccine. Only in-frame clones appear in the TCRdb table, and some are missing; sequencing was by immunoSEQ multiplex PCR. The data hold 150,000 to 200,000 clones, with roughly 94% observed a single time. The sequencing used peripheral blood, collected 28 days after the second AZD1222 dose. Receptors were obtained from an adult who received the AZD1222 COVID-19 vaccine.

This clone was counted once. This chain connects TRBV27 to TRBJ2-5, with TRBD2 matching 7 bases. V dropped 4 bases and J dropped 6; count of bases not matched to a gene: 11. This CDR3 spans 15 amino acids. Germline V lookup: CDR1 MNHEY, CDR2 SMNVEV (reference sequence). CDR3 residues: CASSSPGGIRKTQYF. Written as DNA, the CDR3 is TGTGCCAGCAGTTCCCCGGGGGGTATCCGGAAGACCCAGTACTTC.

J is TRBJ1-4 and V is TRBV10-3; no reliable D call. This CDR3 has 12 residues. Trimming shortened V by 11 bases and J by 13 bases, and 20 bases separated the two germline ends. Germline V lookup: CDR1 ENHRY, CDR2 SYGVKD. CDR3 bases: TGTGCCGCTGCTGACACGACTTCATTACTGTTTTTT. It codes for CAAADTTSLLFF.

The chain is built from TRBV19 and TRBJ2-3; the D is unclear. V lost 7 bases, J lost 5 bases, and 13 bases lay in between. Germline V gives CDR1 LNHDA, CDR2 SQIVND (reference sequence). There are 13 residues in the CDR3. CDR3 in DNA: TGTGCCAGTAAGGGTCCGTGGGTAGATACGCAGTATTTT. This translates into CASKGPWVDTQYF.

V usage is TRBV11-2 and J usage is TRBJ1-4; possibly TRBD1 for D (6 bases). CDR3 length: 14 amino acids. Deletions cut 5 bases from V and 7 bases from J, with 14 bases between. Per germline, CDR1 SGHAT and CDR2 FQNNGV. In DNA form, the CDR3 reads TGTGCCAGCAGCCAAGGGGTAGGGGGTGAAAAACTGTTTTTT. It specifies CASSQGVGGEKLFF.

V is TRBV6-5 and J is TRBJ1-5, with no clear D. The ends were cut back, 7 bases at V and 0 bases at J, with 7 bases in the middle. CDR3 length equals 13 residues. Germline lookup yields CDR1 MNHEY and CDR2 SVGAGI. In nucleotides, the CDR3 is TGTGCCAGCAAATCGGATAGCAATCAGCCCCAGCATTTT. Amino acid sequence: CASKSDSNQPQHF.

The chain is built from TRBV28 and TRBJ1-2, with D unresolved. Germline values: CDR1 MDHEN, CDR2 SYDVKM. The CDR3 totals 15 residues. The V end was cut by 6 bases, the J end by 4 bases, with 18 bases between. In nucleotides, the CDR3 is TGTGCCAGCAGGTCGGACGGATCCTCCCTCTATGGCTACACCTTC. This sequence encodes CASRSDGSSLYGYTF.

This sequence joins TRBV20-1 and TRBJ2-3; no firm D call. Germline V gene sequence: CDR1 DFQATT, CDR2 SNEGSKA (reference sequence). The CDR3 is 11 residues long. V lost 6 bases and J lost 5, with 9 bases in between. CDR3 in DNA: TGCAGTGCAACCATCGGAGATACGCAGTATTTT. Translating it yields CSATIGDTQYF.

The count of this clone is one. The chain has TRBV30 and TRBJ1-4; D is undetermined. The V and J ends lost 3 bases and 1 base respectively, with 15 bases between them. The CDR3 is made up of 16 amino acids. Germline V lookup: CDR1 GTSNPN, CDR2 SVGIG (reference sequence). The CDR3 bases are TGTGCCTGGAGCACGGCTTGGGGAGTAACTAATGAAAAACTGTTTTTT. Protein: CAWSTAWGVTNEKLFF.

The chain combines TRBV3-1 (or the pseudogene TRBV3-2) with TRBJ1-2; a weak D match, TRBD1 (5 bases). The V end was cut by 4 bases, the J end by 2 bases, with 14 bases between. Germline V gives CDR1 LGHDT, CDR2 YNNKEL (reference sequence). The CDR3 totals 15 residues. The CDR3 spells CASSLLGGQNYGYTF. CDR3 bases: TGTGCCAGCAGCCTTCTGGGGGGTCAGAACTATGGCTACACCTTC.